The rows below give T cell receptor beta chains drawn from one sample of a study of blood T cells in healthy people across ages. TCRdb itself ran the 5' RACE reads through MiXCR, one entry per CDR3 protein. The sample has about a million distinct CDR3 sequences, roughly half seen once. Sequenced input: blood. These receptors were obtained from a woman aged 55-70 years in good health. The CDR3 runs from the conserved cysteine through the conserved F or W. D genes are given only for firm matches. Size is stated for part of the rows, as once, few or many counts, or as a class when the clone is expanded.

D gene	clone size	V gene	J gene	CDR3 protein	CDR3 DNA
.	once	TRBV5-1	TRBJ2-7	CASSVYNGRGEQYF	TGCGCCAGCAGCGTGTATAACGGAAGGGGCGAGCAGTACTTC
.	.	TRBV5-4	TRBJ2-7	CASRTQGEHSYEQYF	TGTGCCAGCAGAACACAGGGCGAACACTCCTACGAGCAGTACTTC
TRBD1	few	TRBV4-3	TRBJ2-7	CASSQEESRGLGEQYF	TGCGCCAGCAGCCAAGAGGAATCCAGGGGGCTAGGCGAGCAGTACTTC
TRBD2	.	TRBV20-1	TRBJ2-5	CSARVAGGGETQYF	TGCAGTGCTAGAGTTGCGGGAGGGGGTGAGACCCAGTACTTC
.	.	TRBV5-4	TRBJ2-5	CASSPWTGVETQYF	TGTGCCAGCAGCCCGTGGACGGGGGTTGAGACCCAGTACTTC
.	few	TRBV3-1	TRBJ1-4	CASSHSDYATNEKLFF	TGTGCCAGCAGCCATTCTGACTATGCAACTAATGAAAAACTGTTTTTT
TRBD2	.	TRBV6-1	TRBJ2-3	CASSTQRESDTQYF	TGTGCCAGCAGTACCCAGCGGGAGTCAGATACGCAGTATTTT
.	.	TRBV4-1	TRBJ1-1	CASSLGGGRTEAFF	TGCGCCAGCAGCTTAGGCGGGGGGAGGACTGAAGCTTTCTTT
.	few	TRBV12-3/TRBV12-4	TRBJ2-7	CASSKRFEQYF	TGTGCCAGCAGTAAAAGATTCGAGCAGTACTTC
.	few	TRBV12-3/TRBV12-4	TRBJ2-7	CASSVVTSHEQYF	TGTGCCAGCAGTGTCGTGACTAGTCACGAGCAGTACTTC
TRBD2	.	TRBV10-3	TRBJ2-3	CAISEHHPVGGGTDTQYF	TGTGCCATCAGTGAGCACCACCCAGTCGGGGGGGGCACAGATACGCAGTATTTT
TRBD2	.	TRBV29-1	TRBJ2-5	CSVIRLAGGLETQYF	TGCAGCGTTATCCGACTAGCGGGAGGGCTGGAGACCCAGTACTTC
TRBD1	.	TRBV3-1	TRBJ1-4	CASKGGQDLEKLFF	TGTGCCAGCAAGGGGGGACAGGATTTGGAAAAACTGTTTTTT